This T cell receptor (beta chain) emerged from a study of blood T cell repertoires in COVID-19. Study in general: Samples representing acute and convalescent COVID-19 were sourced from the United States, Italy and Spain. Sample material is recorded as cDNA or gDNA derived from T cells, B-cell-depleted T cells, or PBMCs.

Original handling: Cell counts per sample came from amplifying reference gene primers. Libraries were prepared by immunoSEQ multiplex PCR; TCRdb keeps only in-frame clonotypes and omits some of them. V, J and clone size derive from that table, while D and trimming were established from the DNA sequence. The sample shows around 53,000 clones, 65% to 85% of them seen only once. The CDR3 consists of 17 residues. CDR1 and CDR2 (germline): LNHDA, SQIVND (reference sequence). Trimming cost V 7 bases and J 0 bases; bases outside gene matches: 9. The chain combines TRBV19 with TRBJ1-1, with 12 positions matching TRBD1. This TCR derives from a man in his sixties or seventies with active or convalescent COVID-19. Material: peripheral blood. CDR3 sequence: CASKPGTGGAMNTEAFF. DNA for the CDR3: TGTGCCAGTAAACCCGGGACAGGGGGCGCGATGAACACTGAAGCTTTCTTT.